These 30 T cell receptor beta chains share one sample of origin, sequenced in a study of blood T cell repertoires in COVID-19. Clones were read by immunoSEQ multiplex PCR, and TCRdb kept only the in-frame ones, dropping some. The sample records about 670,000 clones, 70% to 90% being singletons. The sequencing sample was made of peripheral blood. The receptors shown here come from a woman aged 18 to 35 with acute or convalescent COVID-19.

This chain links TRBV12-5 with TRBJ2-7, with 10 bases fitting TRBD1. This CDR3 contains 13 residues. The J segment lost 5 bases and the V segment lost 5 bases, leaving 3 bases of the junction unmatched. Germline CDR1 is LGHNT and CDR2 is FRNRAP. In nucleotides, the CDR3 is TGTGCTAGTGGTGGGGACAGGGGCAACGAGCAGTACTTC. Residues: CASGGDRGNEQYF.

This rearrangement joins TRBV10-3 to TRBJ2-1; 9 bases align to TRBD2. Germline assignment: CDR1 ENHRY and CDR2 SYGVKD. The CDR3 is 17 residues long. After removal of 3 bases from V and 4 bases from J, the junction contained 10 bases not matched to a gene. CDR3 protein: CAISDFPLAGRYNEQFF. The CDR3 region has the DNA TGTGCCATCAGTGATTTTCCCCTAGCGGGGAGGTACAATGAGCAGTTCTTC.

This clone was seen just once. CDR3 coding DNA: TGTGCCAGCGGGACAGGGCATAATTCACCCCTCCACTTT. It translates to CASGTGHNSPLHF. The chain couples TRBV6-5 to TRBJ1-6; 9 bases line up with TRBD1. The V and J ends lost 8 bases and 5 bases, in that order; junction bases with no gene match: 1. Germline V gene data show CDR1 as MNHEY and CDR2 as SVGAGI. This CDR3 is 13 amino acids long.

This chain links TRBV9 with TRBJ1-1; 8 bases fit TRBD1. The CDR3 runs to 12 residues. Germline V lookup: CDR1 SGDLS, CDR2 YYNGEE. The junction had 7 bases not matched to a gene; V was cut back by 4 bases and J by 11 bases. The CDR3 protein is CASSPRTGMAFF. In DNA form, the CDR3 reads TGTGCCAGCAGCCCACGGACAGGGATGGCTTTCTTT.

The V and J genes are TRBV24-1 and TRBJ2-6; D might be TRBD1 (5 bases). Per germline, CDR1 KGHDR and CDR2 SFDVKD. This CDR3 comprises 15 residues. Between the trimmed V and J ends, which lost 8 bases and 1 base, there was a span of 11 bases. The chain's CDR3 is CATMDTTSGANVLTF. The DNA of the CDR3 is TGTGCCACCATGGACACGACGTCTGGGGCCAACGTCCTGACTTTC.

The gene calls are TRBV5-1 and TRBJ2-1; 9 bases agree with TRBD1. The ends lost 0 bases at V and 3 bases at J; junction bases unmatched: 7. Germline V gene data show CDR1 as SGHRS and CDR2 as YFSETQ. This CDR3 comprises 17 residues. The CDR3 sequence is CASSLGGTGRVYNEQFF. The CDR3 DNA follows: TGCGCCAGCAGCTTGGGAGGGACAGGGAGGGTCTACAATGAGCAGTTCTTC.

The chain employs TRBV30 and TRBJ1-2; 7 nucleotides agree with TRBD1. Unmatched junction bases numbered 12, after V lost 1 base and J lost 7 bases. CDR3 size: 15 residues. The germline V gene has CDR1 GTSNPN and CDR2 SVGIG (reference sequence). The CDR3 DNA reads TGTGCCTGGAGTGGACAGGGAAGGGACCTTGGTGGCTACACCTTC. Protein: CAWSGQGRDLGGYTF.

Only one count was recorded for this clone. The chain is built from TRBV29-1 and TRBJ2-3, with 10 nucleotides matching TRBD1. Germline CDR1 SQVTM, CDR2 ANQGSEA. V was pared by 4 bases and J by 3 bases, with 1 base of the junction left unmatched. The CDR3 covers 13 residues. DNA of the CDR3: TGCAGCGTTGTGGGACAGGGGACAGATACGCAGTATTTT. It yields the protein CSVVGQGTDTQYF.

The chain combines TRBV4-3 with TRBJ1-5, with 7 bases that match TRBD1. Trimming took 0 bases from V and 7 from J; bases not matched to a gene: 9. CDR1 is LGHNA, CDR2 YSLEER, per germline. The CDR3 totals 16 residues. In nucleotides, the CDR3 is TGCGCCAGCAGCCAAGATCGACAGGGCCTCGGGCAGCCCCAGCATTTT. Translated: CASSQDRQGLGQPQHF.

The V gene is TRBV4-1, the J gene TRBJ1-2; D gene uncertain. The CDR3 contains 15 residues. The V end lost 3 bases, the J end lost 4 bases, and 15 bases lay between the germline ends. Germline V gives CDR1 MGHRA, CDR2 YSYEKL. Written as DNA, the CDR3 is TGCGCCAGCAGCCAGGAGCCAAAGAAGGCCTATGGCTACACCTTC. Protein product: CASSQEPKKAYGYTF.

The rearrangement joins TRBV7-9 to TRBJ1-5, with a weak D call TRBD1 (6 bases). The CDR3 spans 14 residues. CDR1 and CDR2 (germline): SEHNR, FQNEAQ (reference sequence). Trimming removed 5 bases at V and 9 bases at J, with 17 bases between. CDR3 protein: CASSPTGPSRPQHF. The CDR3 DNA sequence: TGTGCCAGCAGCCCAACAGGGCCAAGTAGGCCCCAGCATTTT.

V is TRBV29-1 and J is TRBJ2-5; TRBD1 aligns across 9 bases. From germline, CDR1 is SQVTM and CDR2 ANQGSEA. V lost 4 bases and J lost 5; bases outside the gene matches: 23. The CDR3 runs 19 residues. The CDR3 region is CSVAFPRTGEIGGWETQYF. CDR3 in DNA: TGCAGCGTTGCGTTCCCCCGGACAGGGGAAATCGGTGGTTGGGAGACCCAGTACTTC.

The V and J genes are TRBV9 and TRBJ1-2; 9 positions match TRBD1. The CDR3 is made up of 16 amino acids. Germline CDR1 SGDLS, CDR2 YYNGEE. V trimming: 3 bases; J trimming: 2 bases; junction bases outside the gene matches: 8. The CDR3 loop reads CASSAPGTGRNYGYTF. For the CDR3, the DNA is TGTGCCAGCAGCGCCCCCGGGACAGGGAGAAACTATGGCTACACCTTC.

The CDR3 loop is CASSGTGGDTEAFF. CDR3 nucleotide sequence: TGTGCCAGCAGTGGGACAGGGGGGGACACTGAAGCTTTCTTT. V usage is TRBV2 and J usage is TRBJ1-1, with 10 bases that match TRBD1. This CDR3 has 14 amino acids. V was clipped by 4 bases and J by 3 bases; unmatched bases: 2. Germline V lookup: CDR1 SNHLY, CDR2 FYNNEI.

This rearrangement joins TRBV9 to TRBJ1-5; D not resolved. This CDR3 comprises 13 residues. Looked up from germline, CDR1 is SGDLS and CDR2 is YYNGEE. Trimming removed 1 base at V and 9 bases at J, with 11 bases between. The CDR3: CASSVRAEGPQHF. Written as DNA, the CDR3 is TGTGCCAGCAGCGTAAGAGCGGAGGGGCCCCAGCATTTT.

The chain joins TRBV10-1 to TRBJ1-5, with 9 bases matching TRBD1. CDR3 length: 14 amino acids. With V trimmed by 6 bases and J by 7 bases, 7 bases remained unmatched. Per the germline V gene, CDR1 is WNHNN and CDR2 is SYGVQD (reference sequence). The CDR3 spells CASRYTGGRQPQHF. The CDR3 bases are TGCGCCAGCAGGTATACAGGGGGCAGGCAGCCCCAGCATTTT.

V is TRBV12-3 or TRBV12-4 and J is TRBJ1-2; weak D call: TRBD1 (6 bases). The CDR3 has 12 residues. Trimming cost V 8 bases and J 6 bases, with 13 bases left between them. CDR3 bases: TGTGCCAGCGGCCTCACAGGGAATGGCTACACCTTC. It codes for CASGLTGNGYTF.

Notes on this clone: Given a much more abundant clone one base away, this may be a read error. The chain links TRBV13 to TRBJ1-1; maybe TRBD1 (5 bases). The CDR3 totals 13 residues. V lost 0 bases and J lost 3, with 5 bases in between. The germline V gene encodes CDR1 PRHDT and CDR2 FYEKMQ (reference sequence). The CDR3 DNA reads TGTGCCAGCAGCTTAGGAGGGGACACTGAAGCTTTCTTT. It yields the protein CASSLGGDTEAFF.

This rearrangement joins TRBV7-9 to TRBJ2-5, with 7 bases aligning to TRBD2. The CDR3 loop spans 15 amino acids. The V and J ends lost 1 base and 1 base, in that order; junction bases with no gene match: 3. Germline CDR1 reads SEHNR; CDR2 reads FQNEAQ (reference sequence). The CDR3 DNA follows: TGTGCCAGCAGCTTAGGGGGGGGATTCCAAGAGACCCAGTACTTC. Translating it yields CASSLGGGFQETQYF.

Remarks on this clone: Other DNA sequences in this sample translate to the same CDR3. This chain connects TRBV9 to TRBJ1-2; possible D gene TRBD1, 6 bases. Germline V lookup: CDR1 SGDLS, CDR2 YYNGEE. The CDR3 has 12 residues. V lost 3 bases, J lost 8 bases, and 11 bases lay in between. CDR3 in amino acids: CASSASGAGYTF. In nucleotides, the CDR3 is TGTGCCAGCAGCGCATCAGGGGCCGGCTACACCTTC.

This chain joins TRBV4-1 and TRBJ1-5; no firm D call. Germline V lookup: CDR1 MGHRA, CDR2 YSYEKL. The CDR3 sequence is 16 residues long. Trimming shortened V by 0 bases and J by 0 bases, and 9 bases separated the two germline ends. CDR3 amino acids: CASSQEQTISNQPQHF. The CDR3 region has the DNA TGCGCCAGCAGCCAAGAGCAAACTATTAGCAATCAGCCCCAGCATTTT.

This chain connects TRBV6-6 to TRBJ1-3, with D possibly TRBD1 on 6 matching bases. Germline CDR1 is MNHNY and CDR2 is SVGAGI (reference sequence). This CDR3 is built from 15 residues. V was pared by 2 bases and J by 7 bases, with 15 bases between. The chain's CDR3 is CASSYAGAIWNTIYF. CDR3 nucleotides: TGTGCCAGCAGTTACGCAGGGGCAATTTGGAACACCATATATTTT.

The genes are TRBV3-1 (or the pseudogene TRBV3-2) and TRBJ1-1; TRBD1 matches 7 bases. CDR3 length: 14 amino acids. Germline CDR1 LGHDT, CDR2 YNNKEL (reference sequence). V trimming: 4 bases; J trimming: 7 bases; junction bases outside the gene matches: 9. CDR3 protein: CASSPNRDSFEAFF. The CDR3, as DNA: TGTGCCAGCAGCCCAAACCGGGACAGTTTTGAAGCTTTCTTT.

V usage is TRBV28 and J usage is TRBJ2-7; a possible D gene is TRBD1 (5 bases). The ends were cut back, 3 bases at V and 6 bases at J, with 15 bases in the middle. Germline V gene sequence: CDR1 MDHEN, CDR2 SYDVKM. The CDR3 spans 14 residues. The CDR3 region is CASSFWRQQLEQYF. CDR3 DNA sequence: TGTGCCAGCAGTTTTTGGAGACAGCAGCTCGAGCAGTACTTC.

The rearrangement links TRBV5-1 to TRBJ1-1; no reliable D call. V gave up 3 bases and J gave up 6 bases, with 15 bases separating them. This CDR3 has 14 amino acids. Germline CDR1 and CDR2: SGHRS and YFSETQ. The CDR3 DNA reads TGCGCCAGCAGCTCCCGGACCGCCGGGGCTGAAGCTTTCTTT. It translates to CASSSRTAGAEAFF.

The V and J genes are TRBV7-2 and TRBJ1-6; D possibly corresponds to TRBD1 (5 bases). Germline-derived CDR1 and CDR2 are SGHTA and FQGNSA. The V end lost 1 base, the J end lost 5 bases, and 9 bases lay between the germline ends. The CDR3 runs 15 residues. The CDR3 region has the DNA TGTGCCAGCAGCTTAGGAGGCAGGGATAATTCACCCCTCCACTTT. This codes for CASSLGGRDNSPLHF.

This clone was seen once. The CDR3 reads CASSTGQGESTDTQYF. CDR3 bases: TGTGCCAGTAGTACCGGACAGGGGGAAAGCACAGATACGCAGTATTTT. V gene TRBV19 combines with J gene TRBJ2-3; 10 nucleotides agree with TRBD1. Trimming removed 4 bases from V and 0 bases from J; junction bases left unmatched: 4. The CDR3 runs to 16 residues. From germline, CDR1 is LNHDA and CDR2 SQIVND (reference sequence).

This chain connects TRBV24-1 to TRBJ2-3; TRBD1 is a possible D gene (5 bases). V lost 9 bases, J lost 2 bases, and 14 bases lay in between. The CDR3 runs to 14 residues. Germline lookup yields CDR1 KGHDR and CDR2 SFDVKD. CDR3 in amino acids: CATGPRQSTDTQYF. CDR3 in DNA: TGTGCCACCGGACCGAGACAGTCCACAGATACGCAGTATTTT.

The rearrangement links TRBV7-2 to TRBJ2-3; possible D gene TRBD1, 5 bases. This CDR3 region has 14 residues. Between the trimmed V and J ends, which lost 5 bases and 1 base, there was a span of 10 bases. Germline CDR1 reads SGHTA; CDR2 reads FQGNSA. The CDR3 coding sequence is TGTGCCAGCAGCCCGTTACAGGGCACAGATACGCAGTATTTT. This sequence encodes CASSPLQGTDTQYF.

As concerns this clone: Other DNA sequences in this sample translate to the same CDR3. The chain links TRBV12-3 or TRBV12-4 to TRBJ2-5, with D unclear. This CDR3 region has 13 residues. Trimming removed 0 bases at V and 2 bases at J, with 4 bases between. CDR3 in amino acids: CASSLASQETQYF. The CDR3 DNA sequence: TGTGCCAGCAGTTTAGCCAGTCAAGAGACCCAGTACTTC.